This T cell receptor (beta chain) was retrieved from a study of OX40 agonist ivuxolimab in advanced cancers. This clone appeared a single time. Sequenced by immunoSEQ multiplex PCR; TCRdb stores in-frame clones only, minus some. This sample yields roughly 48,000 clones, of which 85% are seen a single time; more than 8.5% belongs to the top ten. Germline-derived CDR1 and CDR2 are MDHEN and SYDVKM. The CDR3 loop spans 15 amino acids. The ends lost 6 bases at V and 1 base at J; junction bases unmatched: 6. This receptor was obtained from an adult with an advanced solid tumor such as melanoma, head and neck, liver or kidney cancer. The sequences come from CD4+ or CD8+ T cells sorted from blood, collected in a trial of the OX40 agonist ivuxolimab. The genes are TRBV28 and TRBJ2-1; 7 nucleotides line up with TRBD2. The CDR3 protein is CASSQAGRSYNEQFF. The CDR3 DNA follows: TGTGCCAGCAGCCAAGCGGGACGATCCTACAATGAGCAGTTCTTC.